A single sample gave rise to the 3 T cell receptor beta chains below, sequenced in a study of T-cell memory formation after mild COVID-19. TCRdb fed the 5' RACE reads into MiXCR, producing one record per CDR3 protein. The sample contains more than 350,000 distinct CDR3 sequences, roughly 15% of which appear only once. The specimen was PBMCs or a T cell subset sorted from them (not recorded which). The receptor set was obtained from a man younger than 35 who had mild COVID-19 (a few samples of this study predate the infection). Cell type and time point are not known.

This clonotype was seen only a few times. The DNA for the CDR3 is TGTGCCAGCAGCCCCCTGGAGGGAAGCGTGGCCGGGGAGCTGTTTTTT. This encodes CASSPLEGSVAGELFF. This sequence joins TRBV7-2 and TRBJ2-2, with TRBD2 as a possible D gene (6 bases). Germline V gene data show CDR1 as SGHTA and CDR2 as FQGNSA. This CDR3 has 16 residues. V shed 5 bases and J shed 6 bases, with 19 bases lying between them.

J is TRBJ2-5 and V is TRBV7-9; D possibly corresponds to TRBD2 (5 bases). V dropped 5 bases and J dropped 7 bases, with 14 bases sitting between them. The CDR3 is made up of 13 amino acids. Germline CDR1 reads SEHNR; CDR2 reads FQNEAQ (reference sequence). In nucleotides, the CDR3 is TGTGCCAGCAGCCCGACGCTAGGGAGGACCCAGTACTTC. It is translated as CASSPTLGRTQYF.

This clonotype was seen a few times. The rearrangement links TRBV6-5 to TRBJ1-2; D is possibly TRBD1 (5 bases). The CDR3 totals 13 residues. Germline values: CDR1 MNHEY, CDR2 SVGAGI. V dropped 4 bases and J dropped 8 bases, with 14 bases sitting between them. CDR3 protein: CASSSWGLHGYTF. The CDR3 DNA is TGTGCCAGCAGTTCGTGGGGGTTGCACGGCTACACCTTC.